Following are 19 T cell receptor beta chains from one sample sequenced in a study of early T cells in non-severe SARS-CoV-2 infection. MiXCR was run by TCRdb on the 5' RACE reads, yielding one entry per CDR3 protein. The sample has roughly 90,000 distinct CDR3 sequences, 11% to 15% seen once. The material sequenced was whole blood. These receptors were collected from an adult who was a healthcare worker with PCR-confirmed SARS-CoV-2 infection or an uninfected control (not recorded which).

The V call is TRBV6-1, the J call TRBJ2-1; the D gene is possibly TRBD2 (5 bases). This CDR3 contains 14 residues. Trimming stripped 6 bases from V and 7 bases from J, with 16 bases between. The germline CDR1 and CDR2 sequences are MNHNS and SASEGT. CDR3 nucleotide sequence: TGTGCCAGCAGAACTGGGGTTTCGGGGAATGAGCAGTTCTTC. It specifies CASRTGVSGNEQFF.

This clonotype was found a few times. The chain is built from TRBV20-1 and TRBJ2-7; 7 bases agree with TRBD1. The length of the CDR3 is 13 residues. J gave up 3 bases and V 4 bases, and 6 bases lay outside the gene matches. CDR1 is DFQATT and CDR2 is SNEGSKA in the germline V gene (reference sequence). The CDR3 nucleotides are TGCAGTGCTACCGGGGACAGTTACTACGAGCAGTACTTC. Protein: CSATGDSYYEQYF.

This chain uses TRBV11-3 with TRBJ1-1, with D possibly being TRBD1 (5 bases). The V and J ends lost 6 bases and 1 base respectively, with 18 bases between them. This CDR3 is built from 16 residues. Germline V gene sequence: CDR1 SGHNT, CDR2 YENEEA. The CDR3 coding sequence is TGTGCCAGCAGTCTCGGGGTGTCAGGGCCGAACACTGAAGCTTTCTTT. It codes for CASSLGVSGPNTEAFF.

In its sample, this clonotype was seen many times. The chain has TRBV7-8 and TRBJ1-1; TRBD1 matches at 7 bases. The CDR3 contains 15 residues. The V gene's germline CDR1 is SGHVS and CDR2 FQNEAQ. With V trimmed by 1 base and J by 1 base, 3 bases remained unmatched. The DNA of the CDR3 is TGTGCCAGCAGCTTAGGAGGGGGCGCGAACACTGAAGCTTTCTTT. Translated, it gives CASSLGGGANTEAFF.

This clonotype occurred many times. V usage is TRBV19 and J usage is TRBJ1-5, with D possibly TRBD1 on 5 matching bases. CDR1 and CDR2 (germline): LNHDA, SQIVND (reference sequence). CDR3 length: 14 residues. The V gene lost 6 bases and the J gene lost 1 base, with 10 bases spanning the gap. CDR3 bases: TGTGCCAGTAGAGGACACGGAAGCAATCAGCCCCAGCATTTT. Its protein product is CASRGHGSNQPQHF.

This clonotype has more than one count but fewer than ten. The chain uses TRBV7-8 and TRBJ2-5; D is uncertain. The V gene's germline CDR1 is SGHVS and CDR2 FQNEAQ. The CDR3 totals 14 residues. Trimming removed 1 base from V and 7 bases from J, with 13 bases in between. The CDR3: CASSLVKGPGTQYF. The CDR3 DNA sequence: TGTGCCAGCAGCTTAGTGAAGGGTCCAGGGACCCAGTACTTC.

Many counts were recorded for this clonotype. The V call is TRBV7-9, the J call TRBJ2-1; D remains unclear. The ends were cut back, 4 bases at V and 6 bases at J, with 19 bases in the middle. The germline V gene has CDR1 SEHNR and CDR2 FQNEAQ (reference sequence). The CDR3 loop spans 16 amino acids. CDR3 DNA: TGTGCCAGCAGCTCGATATCCGGCCGACCCGGCAATGAGCAGTTCTTC. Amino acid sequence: CASSSISGRPGNEQFF. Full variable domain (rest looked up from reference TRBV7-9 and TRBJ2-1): DTGVSQNPRHKITKRGQNVTFRCDPISEHNRLYWYRQTLGQGPEFLTYFQNEAQLEKSRLLSDRFSAERPKGSFSTLEIQRTEQGDSAMYLCASSSISGRPGNEQFFGPGTRLTVL.

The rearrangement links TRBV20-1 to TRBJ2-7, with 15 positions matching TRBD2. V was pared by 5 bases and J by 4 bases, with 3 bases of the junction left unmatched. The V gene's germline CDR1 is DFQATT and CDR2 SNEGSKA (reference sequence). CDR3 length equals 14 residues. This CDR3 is CSARTSGGVYEQYF. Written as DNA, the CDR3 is TGCAGTGCTCGGACTAGCGGGGGGGTTTACGAGCAGTACTTC.

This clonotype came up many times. The CDR3 sequence is CSVGPQGVGDEQYF. CDR3 nucleotides: TGCAGCGTTGGTCCGCAGGGGGTGGGCGACGAGCAGTACTTC. The chain is built from TRBV29-1 and TRBJ2-7; 7 bases map to TRBD1. Per the germline V gene, CDR1 is SQVTM and CDR2 is ANQGSEA. The CDR3 loop spans 14 amino acids. The ends lost 4 bases at V and 5 bases at J; junction bases unmatched: 11.

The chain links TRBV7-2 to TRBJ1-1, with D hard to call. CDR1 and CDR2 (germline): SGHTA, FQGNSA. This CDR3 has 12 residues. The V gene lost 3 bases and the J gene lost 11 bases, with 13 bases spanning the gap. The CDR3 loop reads CASSFARLAAFF. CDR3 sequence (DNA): TGTGCCAGCAGCTTCGCGCGATTGGCGGCTTTCTTT. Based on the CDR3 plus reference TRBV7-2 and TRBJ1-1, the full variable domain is GAGVSQSPSNKVTEKGKDVELRCDPISGHTALYWYRQSLGQGLEFLIYFQGNSAPDKSGLPSDRFSAERTGGSVSTLTIQRTQQEDSAVYLCASSFARLAAFFGQGTRLTVV.

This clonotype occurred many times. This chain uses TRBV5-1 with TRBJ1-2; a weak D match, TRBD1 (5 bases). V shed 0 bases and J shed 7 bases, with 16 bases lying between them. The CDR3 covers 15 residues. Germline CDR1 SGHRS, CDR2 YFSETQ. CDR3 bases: TGCGCCAGCAGCTTGGAGACCCTAGGGGCCTTTGGCTACACCTTC. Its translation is CASSLETLGAFGYTF.

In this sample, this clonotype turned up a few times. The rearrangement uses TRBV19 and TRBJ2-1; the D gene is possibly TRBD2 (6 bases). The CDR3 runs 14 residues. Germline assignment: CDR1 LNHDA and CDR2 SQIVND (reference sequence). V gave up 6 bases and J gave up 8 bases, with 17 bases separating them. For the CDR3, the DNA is TGTGCCAGTAGCCCAGTTGGGGGGTCCGATGAGCAGTTCTTC. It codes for CASSPVGGSDEQFF.

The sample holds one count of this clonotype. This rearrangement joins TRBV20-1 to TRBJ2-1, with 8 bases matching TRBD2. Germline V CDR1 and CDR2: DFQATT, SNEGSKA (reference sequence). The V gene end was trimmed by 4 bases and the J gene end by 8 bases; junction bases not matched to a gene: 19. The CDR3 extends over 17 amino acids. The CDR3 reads CSANSPERAGVGDEQFF. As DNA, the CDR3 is TGCAGTGCTAATTCGCCCGAACGAGCGGGAGTCGGAGATGAGCAGTTCTTC.

In DNA form, the CDR3 reads TGCGCCAGCAGCTTGGAGGTAGGGCCTAACACTGAAGCTTTCTTT. As protein: CASSLEVGPNTEAFF. V usage is TRBV5-1 and J usage is TRBJ1-1; no reliable D call. In germline, CDR1 is SGHRS, CDR2 YFSETQ. The V end was cut by 0 bases, the J end by 2 bases, with 11 bases between. The CDR3 has 15 residues. Based on the CDR3 plus reference TRBV5-1 and TRBJ1-1, the full variable domain is KAGVTQTPRYLIKTRGQQVTLSCSPISGHRSVSWYQQTPGQGLQFLFEYFSETQRNKGNFPGRFSGRQFSNSRSEMNVSTLELGDSALYLCASSLEVGPNTEAFFGQGTRLTVV.

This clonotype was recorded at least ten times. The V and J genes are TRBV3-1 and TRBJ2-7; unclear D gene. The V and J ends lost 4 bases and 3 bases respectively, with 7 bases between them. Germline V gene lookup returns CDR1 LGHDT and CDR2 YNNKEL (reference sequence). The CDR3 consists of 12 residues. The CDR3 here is CASSLADYEQYF. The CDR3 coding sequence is TGTGCCAGCAGCCTTGCGGACTACGAGCAGTACTTC.

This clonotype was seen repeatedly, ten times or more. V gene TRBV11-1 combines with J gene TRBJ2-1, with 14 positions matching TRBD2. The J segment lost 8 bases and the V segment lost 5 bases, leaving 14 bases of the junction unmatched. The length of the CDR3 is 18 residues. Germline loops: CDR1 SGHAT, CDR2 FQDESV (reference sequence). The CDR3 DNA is TGTGCCAGCAGCCCGGGACTAGCGGGAGAGGGTAGGCCCGATGAGCAGTTCTTC. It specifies CASSPGLAGEGRPDEQFF.

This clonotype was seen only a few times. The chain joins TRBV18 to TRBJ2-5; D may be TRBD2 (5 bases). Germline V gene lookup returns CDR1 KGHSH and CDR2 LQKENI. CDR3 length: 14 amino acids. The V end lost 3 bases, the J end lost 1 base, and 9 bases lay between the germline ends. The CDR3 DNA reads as TGTGCCAGCTCACCGAGGGTCGGCCAAGAGACCCAGTACTTC. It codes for CASSPRVGQETQYF.

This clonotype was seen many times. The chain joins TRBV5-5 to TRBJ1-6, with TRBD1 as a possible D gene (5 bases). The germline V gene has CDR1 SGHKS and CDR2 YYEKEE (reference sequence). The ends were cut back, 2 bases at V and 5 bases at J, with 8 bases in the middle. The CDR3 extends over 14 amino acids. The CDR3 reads CASSLAGNNSPLHF. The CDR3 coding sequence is TGTGCCAGCAGCTTAGCAGGGAATAATTCACCCCTCCACTTT.

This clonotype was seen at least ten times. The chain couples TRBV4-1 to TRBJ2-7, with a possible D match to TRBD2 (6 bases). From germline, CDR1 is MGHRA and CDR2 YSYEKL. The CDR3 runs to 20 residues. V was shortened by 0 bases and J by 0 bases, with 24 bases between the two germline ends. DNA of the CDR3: TGCGCCAGCAGCCAAGATCCTTGGGATATCCCAACGCGGGGCTCCTACGAGCAGTACTTC. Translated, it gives CASSQDPWDIPTRGSYEQYF.